Following are 21 T cell receptor beta chains from one sample sequenced in a study of CD8+CD57+ T cells in acquired aplastic anemia. All patients picked for sequencing had shown, by flow cytometry, an expansion of CD8+CD57+ cells. For CDR3 and TCR beta VDJ profiling, genomic DNA was the template used. One entry per CDR3 protein, called by TCRdb with MiXCR from the reads. The sample records tens of thousands of distinct CDR3 sequences, about three quarters being singletons. The specimen was sorted CD4+, CD8+, or CD8+CD57+ T cells (not recorded which) from PBMCs. The receptors shown here come from a human donor with aplastic anemia.

This clonotype appeared a few times. The chain combines TRBV2 with TRBJ1-2, with a possible D match to TRBD1 (6 bases). Germline CDR1 and CDR2: SNHLY and FYNNEI. V lost 8 bases and J 4 bases, leaving 14 bases between the germline ends. The CDR3 covers 13 residues. CDR3 loop: CASLPDRPYGYTF. CDR3 bases: TGTGCCAGCCTCCCCGACAGGCCCTATGGCTACACCTTC.

V is TRBV19 and J is TRBJ2-7, with D maybe TRBD2 (5 bases). V was trimmed by 11 bases and J by 6 bases, leaving 23 bases between them. There are 14 residues in the CDR3. Germline V CDR1 and CDR2: LNHDA, SQIVND (reference sequence). CDR3 bases: TGTGCCTCATGTGTTTGGGGAGAGCGATGCGAGCAGTACTTC. This encodes CASCVWGERCEQYF.

Points on this clonotype: Here the CDR3 omits its conserved ending phenylalanine or tryptophan, so a read error is the likely source. CDR3 sequence: CASKSGSNADTQYL. The CDR3 nucleotides are TGTGCCAGTAAAAGCGGGAGTAATGCAGATACGCAGTATCTT. J is TRBJ2-3 and V is TRBV19; the match to TRBD2 covers 8 bases. After removal of 7 bases from V and 4 bases from J, the junction contained 7 bases not matched to a gene. The CDR3 length is 14 residues. CDR1 and CDR2 from the germline V gene are LNHDA and SQIVND (reference sequence).

The chain carries TRBV20-1 and TRBJ2-5, with D perhaps TRBD2 (6 bases). The V gene's germline CDR1 is DFQATT and CDR2 SNEGSKA (reference sequence). The CDR3 has 14 amino acids. Between the trimmed V and J ends, which lost 5 bases and 0 bases, there was a span of 13 bases. CDR3 bases: TGCAGTGCTCTATTGGCGGGGAACCAAGAGACCCAGTACTTC. Translation gives CSALLAGNQETQYF.

The chain has TRBV5-1 and TRBJ2-6, with D possibly being TRBD2 (5 bases). Germline V gene data show CDR1 as SGHRS and CDR2 as YFSETQ. The CDR3 is 15 amino acids. With 5 bases removed from V and 0 bases from J, the gap between germline ends came to 9 bases. The CDR3 sequence is CASSNRGSGANVLTF. For the CDR3, the DNA is TGCGCCAGCAGTAACCGGGGCTCTGGGGCCAACGTCCTGACTTTC. The variable domain in full, completed from reference TRBV5-1 and TRBJ2-6, reads KAGVTQTPRYLIKTRGQQVTLSCSPISGHRSVSWYQQTPGQGLQFLFEYFSETQRNKGNFPGRFSGRQFSNSRSEMNVSTLELGDSALYLCASSNRGSGANVLTFGAGSRLTVL.

Of note for this clonotype: This may be a read error: a much more frequent sequence differs by one nucleotide. The chain has TRBV12-3 or TRBV12-4 and TRBJ1-1; weak D call: TRBD1 (6 bases). This CDR3 is 14 amino acids long. V shed 8 bases and J shed 5 bases, with 18 bases lying between them. The DNA for the CDR3 is TGTGCCAGCGGATTGGGGGGCTTGCGGACTGAAGCTTTCTTT. This sequence encodes CASGLGGLRTEAFF.

This clonotype was counted between two and nine times. The chain combines TRBV29-1 with TRBJ2-7; 7 nucleotides line up with TRBD2. Germline CDR1 and CDR2: SQVTM and ANQGSEA. V shed 4 bases and J 2 bases; nucleotides not matched to a gene: 2. The CDR3 spans 12 residues. The DNA of the CDR3 is TGCAGCGTTGGGGAGGGAACCTACGAGCAGTACTTC. As protein: CSVGEGTYEQYF.

Written as DNA, the CDR3 is TGCAGTGTTGCCGAAGACGGCGAGACTAATGAGCAGTTCTTC. It yields the protein CSVAEDGETNEQFF. The chain is built from TRBV20-1 and TRBJ2-1; D is uncertain. The V and J ends lost 7 bases and 7 bases respectively, with 20 bases between them. There are 14 residues in the CDR3. CDR1 is DFQATT and CDR2 is SNEGSKA in the germline V gene (reference sequence).

The rearrangement joins TRBV29-1 to TRBJ1-2; 7 bases align to TRBD1. Germline V lookup: CDR1 SQVTM, CDR2 ANQGSEA. V lost 4 bases to trimming and J lost 0 bases; unmatched junction nucleotides: 2. The CDR3 sequence is 13 residues long. In DNA, the CDR3 is TGCAGCGTTGCTACAGGGGCTAACTATGGCTACACCTTC. It encodes CSVATGANYGYTF.

The chain links TRBV10-3 to TRBJ2-2; TRBD2 aligns across 8 bases. The germline V gene has CDR1 ENHRY and CDR2 SYGVKD. V dropped 7 bases and J dropped 4; count of bases not matched to a gene: 2. This CDR3 region has 13 residues. CDR3 loop: CAITREGTGELFF. CDR3 nucleotide sequence: TGTGCCATCACACGGGAGGGCACCGGGGAGCTGTTTTTT.

The chain is built from TRBV7-3 and TRBJ2-7; no clear D. V was shortened by 2 bases and J by 2 bases, with 13 bases between the two germline ends. The CDR3 is made up of 15 amino acids. Germline V gene sequence: CDR1 SGHTA, CDR2 FQGTGA. The CDR3 loop is CASSLGWQVPYEQYF. The CDR3, as DNA: TGTGCCAGCAGCTTAGGTTGGCAGGTCCCCTACGAGCAGTACTTC.

This chain joins TRBV7-9 and TRBJ2-7; the D gene is possibly TRBD1 (6 bases). Trimming left V 6 bases short and J 3 bases short, with 18 bases between. Germline V gene data show CDR1 as SEHNR and CDR2 as FQNEAQ (reference sequence). The CDR3 runs 15 residues. In DNA, the CDR3 is TGTGCCAGCAGTTTAAACCGGGGCAGGGGCTACGAGCAGTACTTC. Translation gives CASSLNRGRGYEQYF.

The chain uses TRBV10-1 and TRBJ1-1; D gene uncertain. The germline CDR1 and CDR2 sequences are WNHNN and SYGVQD (reference sequence). V was clipped by 2 bases and J by 1 base, with 11 bases between them. The length of the CDR3 is 15 residues. The CDR3 is CASSERQSPNTEAFF. The DNA of the CDR3 is TGCGCCAGCAGTGAGCGGCAGTCACCGAACACTGAAGCTTTCTTT.

The V call is TRBV25-1, the J call TRBJ2-7; maybe TRBD1 (6 bases). Germline CDR1 reads MGHDK; CDR2 reads SYGVNS. V shed 5 bases and J shed 3 bases, with 8 bases lying between them. The length of the CDR3 is 12 residues. The CDR3 here is CASSQGFYEQYF. CDR3 bases: TGTGCCAGCAGTCAGGGGTTCTACGAGCAGTACTTC.

This clonotype was observed once. The gene calls are TRBV19 and TRBJ2-2; the D is unclear. Trimming removed 7 bases from V and 12 bases from J, with 12 bases in between. Germline V gene sequence: CDR1 LNHDA, CDR2 SQIVND (reference sequence). The CDR3 is 11 amino acids. CDR3 nucleotide sequence: TGTGCCAGTAAGATGGTGGAGAAGCTGTTTTTT. Translating it yields CASKMVEKLFF. The entire variable domain, with the rest obtained from reference TRBV19 and TRBJ2-2, is as follows: DGGITQSPKYLFRKEGQNVTLSCEQNLNHDAMYWYRQDPGQGLRLIYYSQIVNDFQKGDIAEGYSVSREKKESFPLTVTSAQKNPTAFYLCASKMVEKLFFGEGSRLTVL.

The V and J genes are TRBV4-1 and TRBJ2-7, with 9 positions matching TRBD2. The CDR3 has 14 amino acids. After removal of 6 bases from V and 5 bases from J, the junction contained 8 bases not matched to a gene. Germline assignment: CDR1 MGHRA and CDR2 YSYEKL. The CDR3 loop is CASRAGLALDEQYF. The CDR3 nucleotides are TGCGCCAGCAGAGCAGGACTAGCGTTGGACGAGCAGTACTTC.

This clonotype was detected once. The rearrangement joins TRBV7-8 to TRBJ1-1, with D perhaps TRBD1 (5 bases). Germline-derived CDR1 and CDR2 are SGHVS and FQNEAQ. The CDR3 sequence is 15 residues long. Trimming removed 1 base at V and 4 bases at J, with 13 bases between. CDR3 protein: CASSLGVGRATEAFF. CDR3 sequence (DNA): TGTGCCAGCAGCTTAGGTGTGGGGCGGGCCACTGAAGCTTTCTTT.

This clonotype was counted a few times. The genes are TRBV10-3 and TRBJ2-1; 9 bases agree with TRBD1. The CDR3 length is 12 residues. V shed 8 bases and J 9 bases; nucleotides not matched to a gene: 5. Germline values: CDR1 ENHRY, CDR2 SYGVKD. The CDR3 DNA reads TGTGCCATCGGACAGGGGAGGAGTGAGCAGTTCTTC. It specifies CAIGQGRSEQFF.

V is TRBV12-3 or TRBV12-4 and J is TRBJ1-2, with a tentative D call TRBD1 (5 bases). This CDR3 comprises 14 residues. V lost 1 base, J lost 7 bases, and 13 bases lay in between. This CDR3 is CASSLVGGMRGYTF. The DNA for the CDR3 is TGTGCCAGCAGTTTAGTTGGGGGAATGCGTGGCTACACCTTC.

This clonotype was counted ten times or more. The chain combines TRBV29-1 with TRBJ2-7; TRBD1 or TRBD2 may be the D gene (5 bases each). V was shortened by 3 bases and J by 4 bases, with 13 bases between the two germline ends. The CDR3 sequence is 13 residues long. In germline, CDR1 is SQVTM, CDR2 ANQGSEA. CDR3 nucleotide sequence: TGCAGCGTTGATACCGGGACGGAATACGAGCAGTACTTC. Its translation is CSVDTGTEYEQYF.

The V and J genes are TRBV10-3 and TRBJ2-7; D may be TRBD1 (6 bases). In germline, CDR1 is ENHRY, CDR2 SYGVKD. The CDR3 contains 14 residues. Trimming removed 1 base from V and 6 bases from J, with 13 bases in between. CDR3 in amino acids: CAISEYGTRSEQYF. The CDR3 DNA reads TGTGCCATCAGTGAGTACGGGACACGCAGCGAGCAGTACTTC.